Each of the 14 T cell receptor beta chains below was sequenced from the same sample in a study of cytomegalovirus exposure and HLA in healthy donors (dated by TCRdb to about 2017). The library was produced with the immunoSEQ multiplex PCR assay. The multiplex PCR relied on a mix of 60 forward primers for TCR Vbeta segments and 13 reverse primers for TCR Jbeta segments. The table comes from immuneACCESS by way of TCRdb, which keeps in-frame sequences with V and J called. Part of the clones is missing from these tables; in studies checked, under half for an unresolved V gene and the rest for unknown reasons. A total of roughly 140,000 clones appear in this sample, about three quarters of them only once. Under 3% of the sample is taken by the ten largest. Specimen: PBMCs. Receptors originate from a man aged 35-49 years in good health and CMV-seropositive.

V and J are TRBV5-4 and TRBJ1-6, with 8 bases matching TRBD1. This CDR3 is built from 14 residues. Losses at the gene ends were 5 bases for V and 7 bases for J; bases not matched to a gene: 5. The germline CDR1 and CDR2 sequences are SGHNT and YYREEE (reference sequence). The chain's CDR3 is CASSPGTGNSPLHF. In nucleotides, the CDR3 is TGTGCCAGCAGTCCCGGGACAGGCAATTCACCCCTCCACTTT.

V usage is TRBV4-3 and J usage is TRBJ2-1; TRBD1 agrees at 11 bases. The V gene end was trimmed by 0 bases and the J gene end by 6 bases; junction bases not matched to a gene: 13. CDR3 length: 19 amino acids. CDR1 LGHNA and CDR2 YSLEER come from the germline V gene. CDR3 in DNA: TGCGCCAGCAGCCAAGAATCGGGTGGAAGGACAGGGGGCCTCAATGAGCAGTTCTTC. Translating gives CASSQESGGRTGGLNEQFF.

A few counts support this clone. V and J are TRBV9 and TRBJ1-1; D is uncertain. The V end lost 0 bases, the J end lost 0 bases, and 9 bases lay between the germline ends. CDR3 length equals 15 residues. The germline V gene encodes CDR1 SGDLS and CDR2 YYNGEE. The CDR3 DNA follows: TGTGCCAGCAGCGTAGAGTCGGGGATGAACACTGAAGCTTTCTTT. This codes for CASSVESGMNTEAFF.

The V gene is TRBV29-1, the J gene TRBJ1-2, with D maybe TRBD1 (5 bases). This CDR3 is built from 12 residues. The V end was cut by 7 bases, the J end by 4 bases, with 13 bases between. The germline CDR1 and CDR2 sequences are SQVTM and ANQGSEA. The CDR3 here is CSAARQSYGYTF. The DNA for the CDR3 is TGCAGCGCTGCCAGACAGTCCTATGGCTACACCTTC.

For the CDR3, the DNA is TGCGCCAGCAGCTTGGAACCTTTAGCGGGAGCGGCAGATACGCAGTATTTT. Residues: CASSLEPLAGAADTQYF. The rearrangement links TRBV5-1 to TRBJ2-3; 9 nucleotides line up with TRBD2. The V gene's germline CDR1 is SGHRS and CDR2 YFSETQ. CDR3 length equals 17 residues. Trimming cost V 0 bases and J 4 bases; bases outside gene matches: 9.

This clone was seen once. The chain carries TRBV7-9 and TRBJ1-5; maybe TRBD1 (6 bases). The CDR3 sequence is 15 residues long. CDR1 and CDR2 from the germline V gene are SEHNR and FQNEAQ (reference sequence). Trimming removed 1 base from V and 0 bases from J, with 7 bases in between. For the CDR3, the DNA is TGTGCCAGCAGCTTAGGAGGGGGTAGCAATCAGCCCCAGCATTTT. Amino acids: CASSLGGGSNQPQHF.

This chain connects TRBV5-4 to TRBJ1-1; possibly TRBD1 for D (6 bases). V was clipped by 0 bases and J by 4 bases, with 7 bases between them. CDR1 and CDR2 (germline): SGHNT, YYREEE (reference sequence). This CDR3 spans 13 amino acids. CDR3 sequence (DNA): TGTGCCAGCAGCTTGGGGGGGCGCACTGAAGCTTTCTTT. It yields the protein CASSLGGRTEAFF.

The chain carries TRBV7-2 and TRBJ1-1, with D perhaps TRBD1 (6 bases). CDR1 and CDR2 (germline): SGHTA, FQGNSA. V dropped 4 bases and J dropped 3 bases, with 15 bases sitting between them. The CDR3 is 15 amino acids. The CDR3 loop reads CASSYGTGIYTEAFF. In nucleotides, the CDR3 is TGTGCCAGCAGCTACGGAACAGGGATCTACACTGAAGCTTTCTTT.

The rearrangement uses TRBV11-3 and TRBJ2-5; the match to TRBD2 covers 7 bases. CDR1 and CDR2 from the germline V gene are SGHNT and YENEEA. This CDR3 has 16 residues. The ends lost 5 bases at V and 2 bases at J; junction bases unmatched: 11. The CDR3 DNA reads as TGTGCCAGCAGCCCCGGCCTACTAGCGACACAAGAGACCCAGTACTTC. This codes for CASSPGLLATQETQYF. Full variable domain (remainder filled in from reference TRBV11-3 and TRBJ2-5): EAGVVQSPRYKIIEKKQPVAFWCNPISGHNTLYWYLQNLGQGPELLIRYENEEAVDDSQLPKDRFSAERLKGVDSTLKIQPAELGDSAVYLCASSPGLLATQETQYFGPGTRLLVL.

The chain has TRBV5-5 and TRBJ1-4; D is undetermined. CDR1 and CDR2 from the germline V gene are SGHKS and YYEKEE (reference sequence). V lost 4 bases and J lost 11, with 24 bases in between. The CDR3 sequence is 16 residues long. CDR3 nucleotide sequence: TGTGCCAGCAGCAGGATCGCCGGGGAGACGGAGATGAAACTGTTTTTT. This translates into CASSRIAGETEMKLFF.

The chain joins TRBV7-2 to TRBJ1-2; D might be TRBD1 (6 bases). CDR1 SGHTA and CDR2 FQGNSA come from the germline V gene. The CDR3 totals 14 residues. V dropped 1 base and J dropped 2 bases, with 8 bases sitting between them. CDR3 DNA: TGTGCCAGCAGCTTAGTAACAGGGAACTATGGCTACACCTTC. It translates to CASSLVTGNYGYTF.

This sequence joins TRBV6-6 and TRBJ2-3, with D maybe TRBD2 (6 bases). The CDR3 loop spans 16 amino acids. V was trimmed by 6 bases and J by 1 base, leaving 17 bases between them. CDR1 is MNHNY and CDR2 is SVGAGI in the germline V gene (reference sequence). The CDR3, as DNA: TGTGCCAGCAGCTCTCCCAGTGGCGGGGGCACAGATACGCAGTATTTT. Amino acid sequence: CASSSPSGGGTDTQYF.

V and J are TRBV5-1 and TRBJ2-3; D may be TRBD1 (6 bases). Germline values: CDR1 SGHRS, CDR2 YFSETQ. Deletions cut 6 bases from V and 0 bases from J, with 11 bases between. The CDR3 runs to 14 residues. Here the CDR3 reads CASTTQGSTDTQYF. DNA of the CDR3: TGCGCCAGCACCACACAGGGAAGCACAGATACGCAGTATTTT.

The rearrangement links TRBV28 to TRBJ2-2; D is undetermined. Between the trimmed V and J ends, which lost 3 bases and 0 bases, there was a span of 14 bases. This CDR3 comprises 17 residues. CDR1 and CDR2 from the germline V gene are MDHEN and SYDVKM. Here the CDR3 reads CASSFKRGRPNTGELFF. CDR3 coding DNA: TGTGCCAGCAGTTTTAAGAGAGGCAGACCGAACACCGGGGAGCTGTTTTTT.